This entry describes one T cell receptor (beta chain). Its recognized antigen is unknown. Qualities for individual bases were not recorded, and no much larger clone is one base off. These data belong to a study of shared clonotypes between healthy human individuals (dated by TCRdb to 2020 to 2022). About the study as a whole: The cohort comprised a couple of women and a few men aged 18 to 49 years. For each donor, three plates each were used for CD4 naive and CD4 memory, two plates were used for CD8 naive, and one plate was used for CD8 memory. The study deeply sequenced blood TCR repertoires of 5 or 6 healthy adults to estimate repertoire size and the extent of clonotype sharing between individuals. Different laboratories and diverse techniques were used to prepare libraries and sequence TCR repertoires, to increase sequencing depth and limit assay-specific biases. Leukapheresis yielded between about 0.9 and 10 billion PBMCs per donor. Beyond this particular receptor, the publication reports: Sampling was restricted to blood, and TCR repertoires in tissue are likely to differ from TCR repertoires in blood. Roughly 5% of naive CD4, roughly 3.5% of naive CD8, approximately 2% of memory CD4, and about 0.4% of memory CD8 clonotypes were shared across a few donors. Compared with non-shared clonotypes, clonotypes shared by all four sorted-subset donors had higher generation probabilities. Naive subsets generally had larger estimated clonotype richness than memory subsets did. Incomplete sequencing was indicated by rarefaction of sorted-subset datasets, despite the large sequencing depth. Pairwise subsampling led to the expectation that sequencing depth would affect the degree of clonotype sharing among donors. Because the study included only a small number of donors, the genetic and exposure-history diversity represented was limited.

The junction shows trimming of 0 bases on V and 7 bases on J, plus 15 bases between the germline ends. CDR1 and CDR2 are drawn from the germline V gene: LGHNA, YSLEER. Taken from cysteine to phenylalanine, the CDR3 has 15 residues. The kept DNA is CDR3 alone, 45 bases in frame from the first base. The donors were healthy, HIV-negative adults who had no recently reported acute infections or vaccinations. Every donor was a Caucasian adult residing in Nashville, Tennessee, USA. CD4+ T cells were enriched by magnetic negative selection, after which naive cells were positively selected on CD45RA and the negative fraction was taken as the memory subset. After blood collection by leukapheresis, PBMCs were isolated using Ficoll-Histopaque density gradient centrifugation and then cryopreserved in the vapor phase of liquid nitrogen. Analytical flow cytometry was used to check the purity and quantity of each magnetically sorted T cell population. Each sorted fraction had its genomic DNA isolated and then quantified by UV absorbance on a Nanodrop 2000c.

Using the deep immunoSEQ assay, multiplex PCR amplified TCR CDR3 regions from genomic DNA. Extracted genomic DNA from each cell subset was spread evenly across all wells of several immunoSEQ 96-well plates, with each plate serving as a replicate. For sorted subsets, approximately 190 ng of genomic DNA, equivalent to around 31,000 T cell genomes, went into each replicate PCR. Purified libraries were quantified with a Qubit 3.0 fluorometer, sized on a Bioanalyzer 2100, and re-quantified with the KAPA Library Quantification kit. Every immunoSEQ 96-well plate was sequenced on a separate single-read 150-cycle Illumina NextSeq 550 flow cell. In the original analysis: The immunoSEQ output contained only junctional sequences without quality scores, so filtering could not match that applied to full-length reads. To assign V/J genes and CDR3, sequences were annotated using PyIR, a Python wrapper for IgBLAST v1.9, with IMGT germline references. Any read was removed if the V/J assignment was weak (E-value above 1e-6), the CDR3 was missing, or the read contained stop codons, out-of-frame junctions, or ambiguous translated residues. V3J clonotypes were defined as sequences sharing an identical inferred V gene, J gene, and CDR3 amino acid sequence. To compute the percentage overlap between repertoires, the number of shared unique clonotypes was divided by the size of the smaller repertoire. Repertoire richness was assessed with RTK rarefaction, the Chao1 estimator, and Recon v2.1 estimates of unobserved clonotypes. Generation probabilities were computed with OLGA for all TCRbeta clonotypes obtained by the gDNA method from several donors. TCRdb mirrors the immuneACCESS table, restricted to in-frame sequences. Some clones are absent from its copies; in checked studies, under half trace to an unresolved V gene, and the reason for the others is unknown. V and J calls and clone size come straight from that table; D and trimming were deduced from the DNA. Across this sample there are 2 million to 3 million clones, with 93% seen only once. The top ten clonotypes cover 0.36% of the sample.

Sequencing was done on a sample of naive CD4+ T cells from PBMCs. This sample's cell subset or site label indicates: CD45RA+ positively selected. The receptor was isolated from a man aged 18 to 30 in good health. Some clones in this sample may be carry-over from other donors' samples. The chain links TRBV4-3 with TRBJ1-2; matching of 6 bases hints at TRBD1 as the D gene. The nucleotide sequence is given as TGCGCCAGCAGCCAAGAAAGCGGGGGGCGAGCTGGCTACACCTTC. Protein translation: CASSQESGGRAGYTF.